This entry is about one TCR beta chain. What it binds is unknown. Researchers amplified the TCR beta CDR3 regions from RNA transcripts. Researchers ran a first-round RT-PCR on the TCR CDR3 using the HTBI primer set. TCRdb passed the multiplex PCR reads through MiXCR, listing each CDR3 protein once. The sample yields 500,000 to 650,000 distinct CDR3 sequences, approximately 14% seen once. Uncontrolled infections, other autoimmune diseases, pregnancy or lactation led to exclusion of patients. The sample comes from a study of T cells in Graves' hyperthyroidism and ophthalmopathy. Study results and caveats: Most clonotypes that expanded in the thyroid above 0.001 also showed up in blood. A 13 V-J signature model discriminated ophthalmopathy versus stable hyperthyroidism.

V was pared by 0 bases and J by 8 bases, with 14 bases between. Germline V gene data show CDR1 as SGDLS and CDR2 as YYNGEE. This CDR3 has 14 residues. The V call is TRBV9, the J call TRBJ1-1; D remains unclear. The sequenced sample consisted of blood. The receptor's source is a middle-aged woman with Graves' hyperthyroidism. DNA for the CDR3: TGTGCCAGCAGCGTAGTGGGTTCCAGAGCAGAAGCTTTCTTT. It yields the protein CASSVVGSRAEAFF.